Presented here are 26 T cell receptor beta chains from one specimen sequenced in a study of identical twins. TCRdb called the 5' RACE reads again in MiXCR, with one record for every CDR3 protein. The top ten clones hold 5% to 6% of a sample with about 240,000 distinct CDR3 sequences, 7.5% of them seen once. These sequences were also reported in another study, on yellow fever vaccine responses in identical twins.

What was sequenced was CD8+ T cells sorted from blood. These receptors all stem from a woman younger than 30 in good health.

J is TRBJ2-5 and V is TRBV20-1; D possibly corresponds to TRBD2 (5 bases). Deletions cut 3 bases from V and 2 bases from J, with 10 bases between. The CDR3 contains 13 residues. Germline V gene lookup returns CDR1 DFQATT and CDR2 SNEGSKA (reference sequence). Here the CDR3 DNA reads TGCAGTGCTAGTCGAGGGTCGCAAGAGACCCAGTACTTC. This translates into CSASRGSQETQYF.

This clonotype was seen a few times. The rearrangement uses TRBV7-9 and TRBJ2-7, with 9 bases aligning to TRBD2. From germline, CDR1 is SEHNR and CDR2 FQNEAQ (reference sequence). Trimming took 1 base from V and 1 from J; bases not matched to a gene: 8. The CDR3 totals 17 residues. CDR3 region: CASSLVSGSSVSYEQYF. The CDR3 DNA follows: TGTGCCAGCAGCTTAGTTAGCGGGAGCTCAGTTTCCTACGAGCAGTACTTC.

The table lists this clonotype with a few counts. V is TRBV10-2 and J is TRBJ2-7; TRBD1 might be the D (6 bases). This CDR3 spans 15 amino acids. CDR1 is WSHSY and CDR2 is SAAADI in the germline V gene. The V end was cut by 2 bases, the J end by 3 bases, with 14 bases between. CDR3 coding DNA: TGCGCCAGCAGTGAGCCAGGGAAGGGGGTCTACGAGCAGTACGTC. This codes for CASSEPGKGVYEQYV.

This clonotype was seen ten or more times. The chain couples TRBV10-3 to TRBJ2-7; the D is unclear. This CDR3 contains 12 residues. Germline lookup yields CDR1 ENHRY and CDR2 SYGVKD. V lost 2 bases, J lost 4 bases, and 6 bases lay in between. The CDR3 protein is CAISEVPYEQYV. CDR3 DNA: TGTGCCATCAGTGAGGTGCCATACGAGCAGTACGTC.

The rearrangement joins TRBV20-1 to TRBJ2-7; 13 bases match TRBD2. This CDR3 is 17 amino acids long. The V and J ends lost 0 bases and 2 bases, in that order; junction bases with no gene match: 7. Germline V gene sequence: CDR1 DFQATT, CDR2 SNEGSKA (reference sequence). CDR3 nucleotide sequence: TGCAGTGCTAGAGATTTCCAGGGACTAGCGGGAACCTACGAGCAGTACTTC. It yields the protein CSARDFQGLAGTYEQYF.

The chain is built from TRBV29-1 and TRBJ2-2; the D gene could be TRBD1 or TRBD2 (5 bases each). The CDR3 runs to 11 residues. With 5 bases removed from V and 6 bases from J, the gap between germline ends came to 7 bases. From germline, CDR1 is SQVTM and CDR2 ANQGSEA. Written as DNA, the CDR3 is TGCAGCGTTATGGGGGCCGGGGAGCTGTTTTTT. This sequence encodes CSVMGAGELFF.

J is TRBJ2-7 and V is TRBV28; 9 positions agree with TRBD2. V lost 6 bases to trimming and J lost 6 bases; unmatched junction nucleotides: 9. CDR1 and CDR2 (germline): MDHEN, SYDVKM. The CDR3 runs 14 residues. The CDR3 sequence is CASRQIAGEVEQYF. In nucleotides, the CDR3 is TGTGCCAGCAGGCAAATAGCGGGAGAGGTCGAGCAGTACTTC.

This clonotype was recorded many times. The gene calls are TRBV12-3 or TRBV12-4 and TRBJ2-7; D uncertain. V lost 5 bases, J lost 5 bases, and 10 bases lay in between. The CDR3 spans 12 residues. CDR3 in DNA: TGTGCCAGCAGTCTCGGTGACAACGAGCAGTACTTC. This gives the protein CASSLGDNEQYF.

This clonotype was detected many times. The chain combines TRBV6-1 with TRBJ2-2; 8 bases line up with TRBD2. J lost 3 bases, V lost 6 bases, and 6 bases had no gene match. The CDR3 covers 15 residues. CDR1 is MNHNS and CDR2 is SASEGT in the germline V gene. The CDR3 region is CASRSPGLDTGELFF. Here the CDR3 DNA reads TGTGCCAGCAGATCACCGGGACTAGACACCGGGGAGCTGTTTTTT.

The CDR3 coding sequence is TGTGCCAGCAGCTCAAGCGTAGCCAAAAACATTCAGTACTTC. Translation: CASSSSVAKNIQYF. The gene calls are TRBV7-9 and TRBJ2-4, with unresolved D. CDR3 size: 14 residues. V was shortened by 4 bases and J by 0 bases, with 7 bases between the two germline ends. Per the germline V gene, CDR1 is SEHNR and CDR2 is FQNEAQ (reference sequence).

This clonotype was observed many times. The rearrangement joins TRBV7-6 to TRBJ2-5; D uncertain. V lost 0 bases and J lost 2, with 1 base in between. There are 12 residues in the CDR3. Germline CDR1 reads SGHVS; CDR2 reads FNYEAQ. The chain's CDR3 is CASSLAQETQYF. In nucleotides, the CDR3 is TGTGCCAGCAGCTTAGCTCAAGAGACCCAGTACTTC.

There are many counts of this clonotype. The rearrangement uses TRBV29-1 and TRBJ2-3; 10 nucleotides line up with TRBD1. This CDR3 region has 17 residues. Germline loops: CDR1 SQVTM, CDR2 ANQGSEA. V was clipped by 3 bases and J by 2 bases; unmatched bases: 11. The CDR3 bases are TGCAGCGTTGAGCCGGGACAGGGGCTCACCCCCACAGATACGCAGTATTTT. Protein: CSVEPGQGLTPTDTQYF.

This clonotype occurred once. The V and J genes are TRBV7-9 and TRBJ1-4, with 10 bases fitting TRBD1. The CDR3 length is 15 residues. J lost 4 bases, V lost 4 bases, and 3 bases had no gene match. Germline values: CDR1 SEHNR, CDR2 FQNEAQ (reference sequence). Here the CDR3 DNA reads TGTGCCAGCAGCTCCGGGGACAGGGGTAATGAAAAACTGTTTTTT. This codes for CASSSGDRGNEKLFF.

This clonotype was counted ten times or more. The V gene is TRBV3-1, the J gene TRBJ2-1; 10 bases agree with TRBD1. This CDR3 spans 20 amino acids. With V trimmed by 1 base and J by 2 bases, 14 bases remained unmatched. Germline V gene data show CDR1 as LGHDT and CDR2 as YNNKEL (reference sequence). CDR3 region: CASSQVRDRGPLYAYNEQFF. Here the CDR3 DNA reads TGTGCCAGCAGCCAAGTCCGAGACAGGGGGCCCTTATATGCCTACAATGAGCAGTTCTTC.

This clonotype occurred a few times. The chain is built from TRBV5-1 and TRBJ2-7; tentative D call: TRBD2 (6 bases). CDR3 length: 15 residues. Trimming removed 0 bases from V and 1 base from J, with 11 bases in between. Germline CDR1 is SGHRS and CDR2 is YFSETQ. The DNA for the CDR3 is TGCGCCAGCAGCTTGGTCCGGGACTCTTCCTACGAGCAGTACTTC. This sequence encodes CASSLVRDSSYEQYF.

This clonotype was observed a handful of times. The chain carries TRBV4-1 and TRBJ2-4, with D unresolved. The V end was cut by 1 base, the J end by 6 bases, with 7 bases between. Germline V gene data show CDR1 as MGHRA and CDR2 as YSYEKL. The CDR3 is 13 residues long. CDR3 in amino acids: CASSQVMGNIQYF. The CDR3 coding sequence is TGCGCCAGCAGCCAAGTTATGGGAAACATTCAGTACTTC.

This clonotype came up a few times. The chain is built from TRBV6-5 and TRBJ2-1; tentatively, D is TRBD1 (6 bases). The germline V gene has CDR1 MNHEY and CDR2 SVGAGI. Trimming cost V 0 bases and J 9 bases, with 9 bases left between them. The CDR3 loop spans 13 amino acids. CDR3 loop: CASSYSKGGEQFF. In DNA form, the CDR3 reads TGTGCCAGCAGTTACTCGAAAGGGGGTGAGCAGTTCTTC.

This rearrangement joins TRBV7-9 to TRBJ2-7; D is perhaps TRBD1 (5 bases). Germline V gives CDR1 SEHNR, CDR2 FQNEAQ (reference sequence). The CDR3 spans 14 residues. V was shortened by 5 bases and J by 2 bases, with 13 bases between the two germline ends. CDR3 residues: CASSTDREAYEQYF. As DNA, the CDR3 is TGTGCCAGCAGCACCGACAGAGAGGCCTACGAGCAGTACTTC.

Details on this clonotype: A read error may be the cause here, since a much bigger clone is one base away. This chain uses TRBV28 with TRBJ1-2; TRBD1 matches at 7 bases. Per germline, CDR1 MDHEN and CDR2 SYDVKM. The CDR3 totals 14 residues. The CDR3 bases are TGTGCCGGCAGTTCCGACAGGGTAGGGAAGGGCTACACCTTC. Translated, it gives CAGSSDRVGKGYTF.

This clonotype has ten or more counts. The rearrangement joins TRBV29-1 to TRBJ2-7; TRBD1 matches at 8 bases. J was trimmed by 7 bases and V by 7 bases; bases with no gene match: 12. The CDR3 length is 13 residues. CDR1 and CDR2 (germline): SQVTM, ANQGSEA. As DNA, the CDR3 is TGCAGCGGATGGGGGCAGGGGGCTGAAGAGCAGTACTTC. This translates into CSGWGQGAEEQYF.

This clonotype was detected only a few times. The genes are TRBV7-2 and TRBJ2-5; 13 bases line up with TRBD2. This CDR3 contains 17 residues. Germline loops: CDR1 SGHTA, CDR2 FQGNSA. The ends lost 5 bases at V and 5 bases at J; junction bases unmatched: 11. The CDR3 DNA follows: TGTGCCAGCAGCCAAGGACTAGCGGGAGTTTCGGTCGAGACCCAGTACTTC. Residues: CASSQGLAGVSVETQYF.

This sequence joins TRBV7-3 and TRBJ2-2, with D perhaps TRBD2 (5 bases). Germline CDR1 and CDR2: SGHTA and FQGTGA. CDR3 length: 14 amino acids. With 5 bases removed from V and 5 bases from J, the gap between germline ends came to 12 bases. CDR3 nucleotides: TGTGCCAGCAGCCCTTATCCGGGGACCGGGGAGCTGTTTTTT. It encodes CASSPYPGTGELFF.

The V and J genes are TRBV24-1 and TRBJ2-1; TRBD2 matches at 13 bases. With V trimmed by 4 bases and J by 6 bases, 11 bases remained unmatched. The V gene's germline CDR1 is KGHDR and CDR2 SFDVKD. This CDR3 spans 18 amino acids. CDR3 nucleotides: TGTGCCACCAGTGACCGCGGGACTAGCGGGATAGTTGGCAATGAGCAGTTCTTC. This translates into CATSDRGTSGIVGNEQFF.

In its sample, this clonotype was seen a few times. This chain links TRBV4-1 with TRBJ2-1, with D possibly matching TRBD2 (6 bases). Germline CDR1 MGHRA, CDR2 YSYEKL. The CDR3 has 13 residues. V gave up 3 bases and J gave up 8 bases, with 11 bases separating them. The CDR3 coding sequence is TGCGCCAGCAGCCACCTTGGCGGGGATGAGCAGTTCTTC. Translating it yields CASSHLGGDEQFF.

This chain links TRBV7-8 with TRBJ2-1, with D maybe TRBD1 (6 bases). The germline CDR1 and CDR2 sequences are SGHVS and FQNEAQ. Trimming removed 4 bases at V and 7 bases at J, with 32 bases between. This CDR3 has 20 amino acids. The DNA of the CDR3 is TGTGCCAGCAGCTCATACCCCGACCCAGGGGTATCAGACTTGGGGAATGAGCAGTTCTTC. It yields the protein CASSSYPDPGVSDLGNEQFF.

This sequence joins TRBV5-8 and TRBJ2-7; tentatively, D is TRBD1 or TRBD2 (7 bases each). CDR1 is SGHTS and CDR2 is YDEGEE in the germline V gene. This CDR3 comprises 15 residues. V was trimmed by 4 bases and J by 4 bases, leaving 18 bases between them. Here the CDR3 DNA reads TGTGCCAGCAGCCTCCAGGGGGGGTTCTTTTACGAGCAGTACTTC. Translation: CASSLQGGFFYEQYF. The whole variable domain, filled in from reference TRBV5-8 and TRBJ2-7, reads EAGVTQSPTHLIKTRGQQATLRCSPISGHTSVYWYQQALGLGLQFLLWYDEGEERNRGNFPPRFSGRQFPNYSSELNVNALELEDSALYLCASSLQGGFFYEQYFGPGTRLTVT.